These 2 T cell receptor beta chains were all obtained from the same sample, sequenced in a study of OX40 agonist ivuxolimab in advanced cancers. Assay used: immunoSEQ multiplex PCR; TCRdb lists only in-frame clones, some missing. In the table there are about 59,000 clones, roughly 84% of which are singletons. The specimen was CD4+ or CD8+ T cells sorted from blood, collected in a trial of the OX40 agonist ivuxolimab. These receptors all come from an adult with an advanced solid tumor such as melanoma, head and neck, liver or kidney cancer.

The chain links TRBV5-4 to TRBJ1-2, with 7 nucleotides matching TRBD1. The germline V gene encodes CDR1 SGHNT and CDR2 YYREEE (reference sequence). The CDR3 has 14 residues. J gave up 3 bases and V 2 bases, and 4 bases lay outside the gene matches. The CDR3 sequence is CASSFGQADYGYTF. CDR3 DNA sequence: TGTGCCAGCAGCTTCGGACAGGCCGACTATGGCTACACCTTC.

This chain links TRBV2 with TRBJ2-7; D possibly uses TRBD1 or TRBD2 (6 bases each). The ends were cut back, 2 bases at V and 5 bases at J, with 10 bases in the middle. The CDR3 totals 13 residues. Germline values: CDR1 SNHLY, CDR2 FYNNEI. CDR3 coding DNA: TGTGCCAGCAGTGAAACAGGGAGGAACGAGCAGTACTTC. It codes for CASSETGRNEQYF.